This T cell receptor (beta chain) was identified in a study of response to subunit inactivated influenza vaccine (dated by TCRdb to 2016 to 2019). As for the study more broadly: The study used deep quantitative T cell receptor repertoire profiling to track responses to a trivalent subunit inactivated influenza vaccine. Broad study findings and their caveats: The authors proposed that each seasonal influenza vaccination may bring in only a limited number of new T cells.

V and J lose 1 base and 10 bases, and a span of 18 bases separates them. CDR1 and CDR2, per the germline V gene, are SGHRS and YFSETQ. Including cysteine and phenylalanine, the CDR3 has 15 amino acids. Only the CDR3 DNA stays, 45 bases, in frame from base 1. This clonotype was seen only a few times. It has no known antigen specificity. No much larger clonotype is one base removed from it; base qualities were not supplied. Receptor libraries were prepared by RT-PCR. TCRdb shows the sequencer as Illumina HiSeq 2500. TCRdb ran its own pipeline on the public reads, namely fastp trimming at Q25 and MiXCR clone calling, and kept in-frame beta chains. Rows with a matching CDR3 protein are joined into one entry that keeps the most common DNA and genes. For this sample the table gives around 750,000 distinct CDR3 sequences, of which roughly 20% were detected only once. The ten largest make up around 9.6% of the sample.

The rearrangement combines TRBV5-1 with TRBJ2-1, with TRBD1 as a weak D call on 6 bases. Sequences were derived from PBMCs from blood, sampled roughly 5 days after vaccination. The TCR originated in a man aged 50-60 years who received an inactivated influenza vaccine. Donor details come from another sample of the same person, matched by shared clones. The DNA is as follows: TGCGCCAGCAGCTTGTTGGCAGGGGCCCAGCGAGAGCAGTTCTTC. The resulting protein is CASSLLAGAQREQFF.